This TCR beta chain was observed in a study of shared T cell receptors in the human thymus (TCRdb year 2021). In terms of the full investigation: The study investigated the way shared, self-reactive T-cell receptor alpha chains are produced in the human thymus.

As for this clone: What this receptor recognizes is not known. Per-nucleotide qualities are absent, and no much larger clonotype sits a single base away.

Spanning cysteine to phenylalanine, the CDR3 consists of 17 amino acids. The sequence is cut down to CDR3 DNA, 51 bases in frame from base 1. As encoded in the germline V gene, CDR1 is MNHNS while CDR2 is SASEGT. The V end gives up 3 bases and the J end 3 bases, leaving 10 bases in the junction not matched to a gene. The library was produced with the immunoSEQ multiplex PCR assay. In TCRdb, the immuneACCESS table is reduced to in-frame sequences with V and J assigned. These tables do not hold every clone; where another copy was compared, an unresolved V gene accounts for under half, and the others remain unexplained. The sample profile shows 55,000 to 75,000 clones; about 95% of them were found once. Jointly, the top ten make up less than 0.04% of the sample.

Sequencing input: thymocytes. The rearrangement combines TRBV6-1 with TRBJ1-2; 10 junctional bases match TRBD1. This receptor was identified in a human donor. CDR3 region: CASSEVPGQGIHYGYTF. The nucleotide sequence reads TGTGCCAGCAGTGAGGTCCCGGGACAGGGGATTCACTATGGCTACACCTTC.